This T cell receptor beta chain was recorded in a study of Tregs in tolerant kidney transplant recipients. Study results and caveats: No direct test of biological reproducibility was done here. The small number of patients limits these findings pending further validation. The most relevant donor-specific Treg TCRbeta repertoire apparently came from expansion with activated donor B cells.

Libraries were prepared by immunoSEQ multiplex PCR; TCRdb keeps only in-frame clonotypes and omits some of them. The table has roughly 250,000 clones, 80% to 85% seen once. This clone was counted a single time. Its antigen is still unknown. The CDR3 consists of 12 residues. V was clipped by 3 bases and J by 5 bases, with 9 bases between them. Germline V gene lookup returns CDR1 GTSNPN and CDR2 SVGIG (reference sequence). Thawed PBMCs were FACS-sorted into unstimulated CD4+CD25+CD127- regulatory T cells, CD4+CD25- non-regulatory cells, CD4 and CD8 cells. The material sequenced was CD4+ T cells from blood. The clonotype was recovered from a human donor in good health. The chain carries TRBV30 and TRBJ2-3; D gene unclear. This chain's CDR3 is CAWRSGVDTQYF. In DNA form, the CDR3 reads TGTGCCTGGAGATCGGGCGTAGATACGCAGTATTTT. The whole variable domain, filled in from reference TRBV30 and TRBJ2-3, reads SQTIHQWPATLVQPVGSPLSLECTVEGTSNPNLYWYRQAAGRGLQLLFYSVGIGQISSEVPQNLSASRPQDRQFILSSKKLLLSDSGFYLCAWRSGVDTQYFGPGTRLTVL.